The clone carrying this T cell receptor beta chain was found a few times. Its target is not known. The record originates from a study of T cell repertoires in cytomegalovirus infection. Notes on the study in general: Pooled public TCR beta family frequency picked out CMV carriers with the relevant HLA. HLA-C-restricted CMV-specific TCR beta clonotypes were dominant in the ex vivo response.

Germline lookup yields CDR1 MDHEN and CDR2 SYDVKM. Trimming cost V 9 bases and J 4 bases, with 18 bases left between them. The CDR3 is 15 amino acids. TCRdb re-analysed the reads in MiXCR, keeping a single row per CDR3 protein. This table has 200,000 to 250,000 distinct CDR3 sequences, under 8.5% appearing once. Material for sequencing was PBMCs. The chain employs TRBV28 and TRBJ2-2, with D perhaps matching TRBD1 (6 bases). This receptor was identified in a human donor in good health (CMV status not recorded). Some clones in this sample may be carry-over from other donors' samples. CDR3 nucleotide sequence: TGTGCCAGTTATCCCCGGGACACTGTCACCGGGGAGCTGTTTTTT. Translating gives CASYPRDTVTGELFF.